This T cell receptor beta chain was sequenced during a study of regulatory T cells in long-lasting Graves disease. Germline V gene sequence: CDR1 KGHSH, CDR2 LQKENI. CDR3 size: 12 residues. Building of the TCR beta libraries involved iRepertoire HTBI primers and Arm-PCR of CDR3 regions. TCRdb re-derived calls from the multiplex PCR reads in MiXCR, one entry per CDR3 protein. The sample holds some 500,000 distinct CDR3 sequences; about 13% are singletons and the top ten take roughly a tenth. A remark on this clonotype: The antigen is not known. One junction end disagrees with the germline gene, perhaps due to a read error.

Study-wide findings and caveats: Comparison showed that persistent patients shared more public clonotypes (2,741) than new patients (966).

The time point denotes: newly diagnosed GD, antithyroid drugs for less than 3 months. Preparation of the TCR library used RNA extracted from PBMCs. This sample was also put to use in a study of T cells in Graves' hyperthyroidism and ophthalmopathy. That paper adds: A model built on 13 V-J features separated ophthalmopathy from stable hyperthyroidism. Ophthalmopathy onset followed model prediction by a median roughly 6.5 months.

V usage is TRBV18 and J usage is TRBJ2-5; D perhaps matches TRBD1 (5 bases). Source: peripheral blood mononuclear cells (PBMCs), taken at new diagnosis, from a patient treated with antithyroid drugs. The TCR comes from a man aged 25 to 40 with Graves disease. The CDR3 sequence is CAGSLRGETQYF. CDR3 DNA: TGTGCCGGCTCTCTTAGGGGAGAGACCCAGTACTTC.